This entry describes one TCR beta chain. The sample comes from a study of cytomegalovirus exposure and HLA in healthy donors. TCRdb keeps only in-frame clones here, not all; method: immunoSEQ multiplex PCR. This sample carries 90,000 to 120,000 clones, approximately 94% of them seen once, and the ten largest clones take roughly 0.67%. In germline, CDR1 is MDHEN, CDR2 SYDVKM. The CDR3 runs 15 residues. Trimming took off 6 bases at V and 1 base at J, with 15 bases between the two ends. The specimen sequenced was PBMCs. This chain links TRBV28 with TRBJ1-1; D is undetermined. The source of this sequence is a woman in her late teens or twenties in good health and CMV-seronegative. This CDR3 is CASSHSLNWNTEAFF. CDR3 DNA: TGTGCCAGCAGCCATTCTCTGAACTGGAACACTGAAGCTTTCTTT.